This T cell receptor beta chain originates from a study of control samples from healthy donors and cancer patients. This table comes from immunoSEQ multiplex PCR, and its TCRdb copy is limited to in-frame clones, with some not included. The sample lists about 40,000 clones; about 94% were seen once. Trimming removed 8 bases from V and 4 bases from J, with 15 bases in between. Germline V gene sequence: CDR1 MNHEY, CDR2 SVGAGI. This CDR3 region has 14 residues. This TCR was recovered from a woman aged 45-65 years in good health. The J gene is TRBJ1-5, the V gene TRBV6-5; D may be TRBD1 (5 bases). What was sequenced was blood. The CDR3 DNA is TGTGCCAGCGCCGAACGGGGGGTTAATCAGCCCCAGCATTTT. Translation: CASAERGVNQPQHF.